The rows below give T cell receptor beta chains drawn from one sample of a study of cytomegalovirus exposure and HLA in healthy donors. The assay was immunoSEQ multiplex PCR, and TCRdb's table has in-frame clones only and misses some. The sample has under 200,000 clones, less than 80% seen once. Sequenced sample: PBMCs. These receptors originate from a middle-aged man in good health and CMV-seronegative. Both conserved end residues are part of each CDR3. A D gene is named only where the DNA matches it firmly. Part of the rows lack a size; the others show once, few, many or a class for expanded clones.

CDR3	DNA	D	size	V	J
CASSANSGPYEQYF	TGTGCCAGCAGCGCGAACAGTGGGCCCTACGAGCAGTACTTC	-	few	TRBV9	TRBJ2-7
CASSSTQGSGYTF	TGTGCCAGTAGTTCGACACAGGGCAGCGGCTACACCTTC	-	once	TRBV19	TRBJ1-2
CASSLCTGRAGRYTEAFF	TGCGCCAGCAGTCTATGTACAGGGAGGGCGGGTCGGTACACTGAAGCTTTCTTT	-	-	TRBV23-1	TRBJ1-1
CASSSGQGWNEAFF	TGTGCCAGCAGTTCGGGACAGGGGTGGAATGAAGCTTTCTTT	TRBD1	-	TRBV6-5	TRBJ1-1
CASNMARRNTEAFF	TGTGCCAGTAATATGGCCCGGAGGAACACTGAAGCTTTCTTT	-	-	TRBV19	TRBJ1-1
CASRDGRGQGWHEQFF	TGTGCCAGCAGAGACGGGCGGGGACAGGGATGGCATGAGCAGTTCTTC	TRBD1	-	TRBV11-2	TRBJ2-1
CASSEGQLGYTF	TGTGCCAGCAGTGAGGGACAGCTGGGCTACACCTTC	TRBD1	few	TRBV28	TRBJ1-2
CASSLDSGETQYF	TGTGCCAGCAGCTTAGATTCCGGAGAGACCCAGTACTTC	-	-	TRBV7-7	TRBJ2-5
CASSFGGIKAKNIQYF	TGTGCCAGCAGCTTCGGCGGGATAAAAGCCAAAAACATTCAGTACTTC	-	-	TRBV5-4	TRBJ2-4
CASSGPGTGLGKKNEKLFF	TGTGCCAGCAGCGGTCCCGGGACAGGGTTGGGGAAAAAAAATGAAAAACTGTTTTTT	TRBD1	few	TRBV5-6	TRBJ1-4
CASSQLGSGLYEQYF	TGTGCCAGCAGCCAACTCGGTAGCGGACTCTACGAGCAGTACTTC	-	-	TRBV14	TRBJ2-7
CASSRQNTGELFF	TGTGCCAGCAGCCGGCAGAACACCGGGGAGCTGTTTTTT	-	-	TRBV14	TRBJ2-2
CAWAQAGGFTGELFF	TGTGCCTGGGCCCAGGCGGGAGGGTTCACCGGGGAGCTGTTTTTT	TRBD2	-	TRBV30	TRBJ2-2
CASSPNFGNTGELFF	TGTGCCAGCTCACCAAACTTCGGGAACACCGGGGAGCTGTTTTTT	-	-	TRBV18	TRBJ2-2
CASSPDNSYEQYF	TGTGCCAGCTCACCGGACAATTCCTACGAGCAGTACTTC	-	many	TRBV18	TRBJ2-7
CAWSKGGTGATEAFF	TGTGCCTGGAGTAAAGGAGGGACAGGGGCCACTGAAGCTTTCTTT	TRBD1	-	TRBV30	TRBJ1-1
CASSALGRGGQETQYF	TGTGCCAGCAGTGCATTAGGCAGGGGTGGCCAAGAGACCCAGTACTTC	-	-	TRBV25-1	TRBJ2-5
CASSYSGTSGYYEQYF	TGTGCCAGCAGCTACTCCGGGACTAGCGGTTATTACGAGCAGTACTTT	TRBD2	-	TRBV7-8	TRBJ2-7
CASGGRSSDTQYF	TGTGCCAGCGGGGGGAGATCGTCAGATACGCAGTATTTT	-	few	TRBV6-6	TRBJ2-3
CASSGTGSAPNQPQHF	TGTGCCAGTAGTGGTACAGGGTCGGCACCGAATCAGCCCCAGCATTTT	-	-	TRBV19	TRBJ1-5